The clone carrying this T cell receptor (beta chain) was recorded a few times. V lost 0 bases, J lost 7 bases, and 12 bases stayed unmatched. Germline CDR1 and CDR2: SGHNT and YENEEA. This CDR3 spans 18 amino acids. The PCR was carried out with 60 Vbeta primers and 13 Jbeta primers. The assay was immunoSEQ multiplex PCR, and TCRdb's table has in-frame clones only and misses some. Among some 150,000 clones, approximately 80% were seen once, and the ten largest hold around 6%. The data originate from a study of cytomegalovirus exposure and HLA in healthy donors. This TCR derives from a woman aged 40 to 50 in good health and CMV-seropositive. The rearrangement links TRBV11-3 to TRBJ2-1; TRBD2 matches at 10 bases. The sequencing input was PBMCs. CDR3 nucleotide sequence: TGTGCCAGCAGCTTAGATAACAGCGGGAGGGGGATGCGGAATGAGCAGTTCTTC. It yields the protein CASSLDNSGRGMRNEQFF.